These 5 T cell receptor beta chains originate from one sample sequenced in a study of T cell responses to AZD1222 COVID-19 vaccine. Profiling relied on immunoSEQ multiplex PCR, and the TCRdb table lists in-frame clones only, not all of them. The sample carries under 150,000 clones, about 91% recorded once. The sample was peripheral blood, taken 28 days after the second AZD1222 dose. These receptors originate from an adult who received the AZD1222 COVID-19 vaccine.

This chain links TRBV28 with TRBJ1-2; D is unresolved. This CDR3 contains 16 residues. Trimming cost V 4 bases and J 1 base, with 16 bases left between them. CDR1 and CDR2 from the germline V gene are MDHEN and SYDVKM. The CDR3 DNA sequence: TGTGCCAGCAGTTCCCAAGAGGAGGGCATTAACTATGGCTACACCTTC. Translating it yields CASSSQEEGINYGYTF.

The count of this clone is one. This chain links TRBV9 with TRBJ1-2, with 7 bases identical to TRBD1. V trimming: 3 bases; J trimming: 1 base; junction bases outside the gene matches: 12. CDR1 is SGDLS, CDR2 YYNGEE, per germline. The CDR3 has 17 residues. The CDR3 sequence: CASSAPRTGVINYGYTF. The CDR3 DNA reads TGTGCCAGCAGCGCACCTCGGACAGGAGTTATTAACTATGGCTACACCTTC. Based on the CDR3 plus reference TRBV9 and TRBJ1-2, the full variable domain is DSGVTQTPKHLITATGQRVTLRCSPRSGDLSVYWYQQSLDQGLQFLIQYYNGEERAKGNILERFSAQQFPDLHSELNLSSLELGDSALYFCASSAPRTGVINYGYTFGSGTRLTVV.

The CDR3 nucleotides are TGTGCCAGCAGTCTCGAAAGTGGCCGGGAGACCCAGTACTTC. Translation: CASSLESGRETQYF. J is TRBJ2-5 and V is TRBV6-5; D not certain. CDR1 is MNHEY and CDR2 is SVGAGI in the germline V gene. V was pared by 5 bases and J by 5 bases, with 15 bases between. This CDR3 region has 14 residues.

The gene calls are TRBV2 and TRBJ1-4; D is possibly TRBD1 (6 bases). In germline, CDR1 is SNHLY, CDR2 FYNNEI. Trimming shortened V by 5 bases and J by 5 bases, and 15 bases separated the two germline ends. CDR3 length equals 15 residues. CDR3 residues: CASSLTWDKNEKLFF. The CDR3 nucleotides are TGTGCCAGCAGTTTGACCTGGGACAAGAATGAAAAACTGTTTTTT. Complete variable domain (other parts from reference TRBV2 and TRBJ1-4): EPEVTQTPSHQVTQMGQEVILRCVPISNHLYFYWYRQILGQKVEFLVSFYNNEISEKSEIFDDQFSVERPDGSNFTLKIRSTKLEDSAMYFCASSLTWDKNEKLFFGSGTQLSVL.

The table lists this clone with a few counts. The chain couples TRBV9 to TRBJ1-2; 7 bases line up with TRBD1. This CDR3 contains 13 residues. From germline, CDR1 is SGDLS and CDR2 YYNGEE. The ends lost 5 bases at V and 11 bases at J; junction bases unmatched: 12. This CDR3 reads CASRGQFGVDYTF. The CDR3 region has the DNA TGTGCCAGCAGGGGACAGTTTGGGGTGGATTACACCTTC.